This passage covers 17 T cell receptor beta chains from one sample sequenced in a study. TCRdb analysed the 5' RACE reads with MiXCR anew, one entry per CDR3 protein. This table holds roughly 58,000 distinct CDR3 sequences, less than 25% found once. Treg sorting used a CD4+CD25+CD127-/low gate. Sequencing was done on a sample of tumor-infiltrating Tregs sorted from the breast tumor. The receptors derive from a female donor with breast cancer.

This clonotype was seen a few times. V is TRBV9 and J is TRBJ2-1; 12 bases align to TRBD2. CDR3 length equals 15 residues. Trimming took 5 bases from V and 7 from J; bases not matched to a gene: 7. CDR1 and CDR2 from the germline V gene are SGDLS and YYNGEE. CDR3 DNA sequence: TGTGCCAGCAGACGCTCTAGCGGGGGGGCAAATGAGCAGTTCTTC. Amino acid sequence: CASRRSSGGANEQFF.

On this clonotype itself: A much larger clone differs by one base, so this may be a read error. The V gene is TRBV5-1, the J gene TRBJ2-1; 7 bases fit TRBD1. Germline V gene data show CDR1 as SGHRS and CDR2 as YFSETQ. CDR3 length: 18 amino acids. J was trimmed by 0 bases and V by 1 base; bases with no gene match: 10. CDR3 in DNA: TGCGCCAGCAGCTTGAGGGGGCTGGAACAGGTCTCCTACAATGAGCAGTTCTTC. Encoded protein: CASSLRGLEQVSYNEQFF.

This clonotype was seen only a few times. The rearrangement joins TRBV12-3 or TRBV12-4 to TRBJ2-7; D is unresolved. The CDR3 contains 12 residues. V was pared by 3 bases and J by 0 bases, with 3 bases between. The DNA of the CDR3 is TGTGCCAGCAGTTTGCTCTCCTACGAGCAGTACTTC. It encodes CASSLLSYEQYF.

For this clonotype: A much larger clone is a single base away; this may be a read error. CDR3 sequence (DNA): TGCGCCAGCAGCTTGGCGCAGATCAGAGAGACCCAGAACTTC. Translated: CASSLAQIRETQNF. The V call is TRBV5-1, the J call TRBJ2-5; D unresolved. This CDR3 comprises 14 residues. Per the germline V gene, CDR1 is SGHRS and CDR2 is YFSETQ.

This sequence joins TRBV20-1 and TRBJ1-2, with D perhaps matching TRBD1 (5 bases). Germline lookup yields CDR1 DFQATT and CDR2 SNEGSKA (reference sequence). V gave up 7 bases and J gave up 4 bases, with 13 bases separating them. The length of the CDR3 is 12 residues. Here the CDR3 reads CSGTPQAYGYTF. As DNA, the CDR3 is TGCAGTGGGACACCTCAAGCCTATGGCTACACCTTC.

This CDR3 is CASSLEGNTEAFF. The CDR3 bases are TGTGCCAGCAGCTTGGAGGGGAACACTGAAGCTTTCTTT. The J gene is TRBJ1-1, the V gene TRBV7-3, with D uncertain. CDR3 length: 13 amino acids. With 3 bases removed from V and 1 base from J, the gap between germline ends came to 6 bases. From germline, CDR1 is SGHTA and CDR2 FQGTGA.

This clonotype was counted between two and nine times. V usage is TRBV12-3 or TRBV12-4 and J usage is TRBJ2-2; D is possibly TRBD1 (7 bases). The CDR3 sequence is 16 residues long. V was clipped by 3 bases and J by 4 bases, with 15 bases between them. The CDR3: CASSLRRQGGTGELFF. The DNA for the CDR3 is TGTGCCAGCAGTTTGAGGCGTCAGGGGGGCACCGGGGAGCTGTTTTTT.

This sequence joins TRBV10-3 and TRBJ1-2; 8 bases align to TRBD1. The junction had 6 bases not matched to a gene; V was cut back by 1 base and J by 8 bases. CDR3 size: 14 residues. Germline V gene data show CDR1 as ENHRY and CDR2 as SYGVKD. CDR3 protein: CAISEFLGQEGYTF. The CDR3 region has the DNA TGTGCCATCAGTGAGTTCCTGGGACAGGAGGGCTACACCTTC.

This clonotype was observed many times. The V gene is TRBV5-1, the J gene TRBJ1-1, with D possibly TRBD1 on 6 matching bases. V was pared by 1 base and J by 1 base, with 14 bases between. This CDR3 has 16 residues. Germline assignment: CDR1 SGHRS and CDR2 YFSETQ. The CDR3 bases are TGCGCCAGCAGCTTGTGGGCAGGGGCTCAGAACACTGAAGCTTTCTTT. Translation gives CASSLWAGAQNTEAFF.

This clonotype was observed a few times. The chain combines TRBV6-6 with TRBJ1-1, with D hard to call. V was pared by 2 bases and J by 4 bases, with 14 bases between. Germline V CDR1 and CDR2: MNHNY, SVGAGI (reference sequence). The CDR3 has 15 residues. For the CDR3, the DNA is TGTGCCAGCAGTTACGTTGGGCAGGATGGCACTGAAGCTTTCTTT. It codes for CASSYVGQDGTEAFF.

This clonotype appeared once. The V and J genes are TRBV24-1 and TRBJ2-5; D might be TRBD2 (5 bases). The CDR3 consists of 15 residues. Trimming left V 5 bases short and J 0 bases short, with 12 bases between. The germline CDR1 and CDR2 sequences are KGHDR and SFDVKD. The CDR3 loop is CATSGTGYNQETQYF. DNA for the CDR3: TGTGCCACCAGTGGAACGGGGTACAACCAAGAGACCCAGTACTTC.

This clonotype has only a few counts. A single base separates this from a much larger clone, so it may be a read error. The V call is TRBV28, the J call TRBJ2-7; D uncertain. The CDR3 has 15 amino acids. Looked up from germline, CDR1 is MDHEN and CDR2 is SYDVKM. The CDR3 sequence: CASTLDQRHTYEQCF. The CDR3 DNA reads TGTGCCAGCACCCTGGACCAGAGACATACCTACGAGCAGTGCTTC.

This clonotype was seen repeatedly, ten times or more. The rearrangement joins TRBV20-1 to TRBJ1-5, with TRBD1 matching over 7 bases. The CDR3 runs 13 residues. From germline, CDR1 is DFQATT and CDR2 SNEGSKA (reference sequence). Trimming at V came to 3 bases and at J to 5 bases, leaving 4 bases not matched to a gene. In DNA, the CDR3 is TGCAGTGCTAGCCGGGACAGTTATCAGCCCCAGCATTTT. Protein product: CSASRDSYQPQHF.

There are a few counts of this clonotype. The CDR3 spells CASMTENIQYF. In nucleotides, the CDR3 is TGTGCCAGCATGACGGAAAACATTCAGTACTTC. This chain links TRBV6-6 with TRBJ2-4; D is unresolved. Germline assignment: CDR1 MNHNY and CDR2 SVGAGI (reference sequence). The CDR3 is 11 amino acids. Trimming removed 7 bases from V and 5 bases from J, with 6 bases in between.

A note on this clonotype: Since no conserved phenylalanine or tryptophan closes the CDR3, a read error is the likely cause. The chain links TRBV7-2 to TRBJ2-1, with 7 nucleotides matching TRBD2. Germline trimming cut 0 bases from V and 5 bases from J; bases unmatched to any gene: 4. Germline V gene data show CDR1 as SGHTA and CDR2 as FQGNSA. The CDR3 extends over 15 amino acids. CDR3 in DNA: TGTGCCAGCAGCTTAGCCCTAGCGGATAACAATGAGCAGTTCTAC. The encoded protein is CASSLALADNNEQFY.

This clonotype was counted only a few times. This chain links TRBV12-3 or TRBV12-4 with TRBJ1-2; 7 positions match TRBD1. J lost 6 bases, V lost 3 bases, and 10 bases had no gene match. The length of the CDR3 is 15 residues. CDR3 coding DNA: TGTGCCAGCAGTTTCGGGACGACAGGGTTAAATGGCTACACCTTC. Protein sequence: CASSFGTTGLNGYTF.

This clonotype was observed a few times. The CDR3 is CSARVLGGYSGNTIYF. Here the CDR3 DNA reads TGCAGTGCTAGAGTCCTCGGAGGGTACTCTGGAAACACCATATATTTT. The rearrangement joins TRBV20-1 to TRBJ1-3; D remains ambiguous. V was trimmed by 1 base and J by 0 bases, leaving 13 bases between them. The length of the CDR3 is 16 residues. The germline gives CDR1 DFQATT, CDR2 SNEGSKA (reference sequence).